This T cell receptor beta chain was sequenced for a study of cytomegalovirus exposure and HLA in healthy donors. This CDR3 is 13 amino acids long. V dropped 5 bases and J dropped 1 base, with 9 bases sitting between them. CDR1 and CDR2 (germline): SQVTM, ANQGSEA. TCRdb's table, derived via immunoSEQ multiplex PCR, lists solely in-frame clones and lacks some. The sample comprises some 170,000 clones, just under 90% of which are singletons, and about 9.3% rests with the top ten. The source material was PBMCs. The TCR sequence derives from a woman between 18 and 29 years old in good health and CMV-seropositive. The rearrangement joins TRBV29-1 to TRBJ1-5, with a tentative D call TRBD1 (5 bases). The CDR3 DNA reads TGCAGCGTTTTGGGGGGGAGCAATCAGCCCCAGCATTTT. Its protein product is CSVLGGSNQPQHF.